Following are 30 T cell receptor beta chains from one sample sequenced in a study of blood T cell repertoires in COVID-19 (dated by TCRdb to 2018 to 2020). Library construction relied on the immunoSEQ multiplex PCR assay. Held by TCRdb, this immuneACCESS table contains in-frame sequences only and omits some clones. Under half of the omission traces to an unresolved V gene where checked; the cause of the rest is unknown. The sample table contains approximately 300,000 clones; only one count was recorded for more than 90% of them. Of the sample, approximately 4.1% falls within the top ten clones. The specimen was PBMCs or T cells enriched from blood (not recorded which). The receptors originated from a woman aged 25-40 years who had been exposed to COVID-19.

The rearrangement joins TRBV6-5 to TRBJ1-5, with D perhaps TRBD1 (6 bases). Germline V CDR1 and CDR2: MNHEY, SVGAGI. The CDR3 has 15 residues. Trimming left V 5 bases short and J 3 bases short, with 14 bases between. The CDR3 reads CASSIGTPHNQPQHF. CDR3 sequence (DNA): TGTGCCAGCAGTATAGGGACACCTCACAATCAGCCCCAGCATTTT.

The V gene is TRBV12-3 or TRBV12-4, the J gene TRBJ2-7, with no clear D. This CDR3 has 13 amino acids. Trimming removed 1 base from V and 5 bases from J, with 9 bases in between. The CDR3 spells CASSLVRSHEQYF. The CDR3 DNA reads TGTGCCAGCAGTTTAGTCAGGTCCCACGAGCAGTACTTC.

J is TRBJ1-3 and V is TRBV2, with D tentatively TRBD1 (6 bases). Germline assignment: CDR1 SNHLY and CDR2 FYNNEI. V dropped 2 bases and J dropped 0 bases, with 11 bases sitting between them. The CDR3 totals 16 residues. As DNA, the CDR3 is TGTGCCAGCAGTGAAAGAGGACAGATCTCTGGAAACACCATATATTTT. It yields the protein CASSERGQISGNTIYF.

The chain is built from TRBV24-1 and TRBJ1-2; 9 bases match TRBD1. From germline, CDR1 is KGHDR and CDR2 SFDVKD. Trimming removed 5 bases from V and 6 bases from J; junction bases left unmatched: 9. The CDR3 runs 15 residues. CDR3 sequence: CATSVPGQGSDGYTF. Written as DNA, the CDR3 is TGTGCCACCAGTGTCCCGGGACAGGGTTCGGATGGCTACACCTTC.

This clone has just one count. The chain employs TRBV7-2 and TRBJ2-7; D remains unclear. V lost 1 base and J lost 7, with 14 bases in between. This CDR3 is 14 amino acids long. Germline assignment: CDR1 SGHTA and CDR2 FQGNSA. Here the CDR3 reads CASSLGSKLGEQYF. CDR3 in DNA: TGTGCCAGCAGCTTAGGATCGAAGCTCGGGGAGCAGTACTTC.

The rearrangement links TRBV18 to TRBJ2-2, with D tentatively TRBD1 (6 bases). From germline, CDR1 is KGHSH and CDR2 LQKENI. The CDR3 has 16 amino acids. V lost 1 base and J lost 4, with 13 bases in between. Written as DNA, the CDR3 is TGTGCCAGCTCACCACGGTCGGACAGCCTCACCGGGGAGCTGTTTTTT. Protein product: CASSPRSDSLTGELFF.

J is TRBJ2-3 and V is TRBV18; 9 positions agree with TRBD1. Looked up from germline, CDR1 is KGHSH and CDR2 is LQKENI. After removal of 3 bases from V and 6 bases from J, the junction contained 10 bases not matched to a gene. This CDR3 is built from 16 residues. The CDR3 bases are TGTGCCAGCTCACCCGGGCCGGGACAGGGAGGGGATACGCAGTATTTT. Amino acids: CASSPGPGQGGDTQYF. Together with reference TRBV18 and TRBJ2-3, the CDR3 gives the full variable domain: NAGVMQNPRHLVRRRGQEARLRCSPMKGHSHVYWYRQLPEEGLKFMVYLQKENIIDESGMPKERFSAEFPKEGPSILRIQQVVRGDSAAYFCASSPGPGQGGDTQYFGPGTRLTVL.

V gene TRBV15 combines with J gene TRBJ1-2; 8 bases are shared with TRBD1. From germline, CDR1 is LNHNV and CDR2 YYDKDF (reference sequence). The CDR3 sequence is 13 residues long. The V gene end was trimmed by 6 bases and the J gene end by 6 bases; junction bases not matched to a gene: 6. CDR3 DNA sequence: TGTGCCACCAGGACGACAGGGGAAAATGGCTACACCTTC. It is translated as CATRTTGENGYTF.

The gene calls are TRBV4-2 and TRBJ2-5; perhaps TRBD2 as D (6 bases). Trimming shortened V by 1 base and J by 3 bases, and 12 bases separated the two germline ends. CDR1 is LGHNA, CDR2 YNFKEQ, per germline. The CDR3 totals 15 residues. CDR3 sequence reads: CASSQGAAGKETQYF. DNA of the CDR3: TGTGCCAGCAGCCAAGGGGCGGCGGGGAAAGAGACCCAGTACTTC.

The chain has TRBV19 and TRBJ1-2; 9 positions match TRBD1. Trimming removed 6 bases from V and 2 bases from J; junction bases left unmatched: 7. There are 15 residues in the CDR3. Looked up from germline, CDR1 is LNHDA and CDR2 is SQIVND (reference sequence). DNA of the CDR3: TGTGCCAGTAGACCCGGGACAGGGCCGAACTATGGCTACACCTTC. Protein: CASRPGTGPNYGYTF.

CDR3 sequence: CASSKDRGYSGNTIYF. CDR3 nucleotide sequence: TGTGCCAGCAGCAAAGACAGGGGATACTCTGGAAACACCATATATTTT. The V gene is TRBV6-2 or TRBV6-3, the J gene TRBJ1-3, with TRBD1 matching 8 bases. The V gene's germline CDR1 is MNHEY and CDR2 SVGEGT. The trim removed 6 bases at V and 0 bases at J, leaving 7 bases unmatched. The CDR3 has 16 amino acids.

The gene calls are TRBV4-3 and TRBJ1-1; 11 nucleotides line up with TRBD1. CDR3 length equals 18 residues. Germline lookup yields CDR1 LGHNA and CDR2 YSLEER. Trimming cost V 0 bases and J 1 base; bases outside gene matches: 7. The CDR3 nucleotides are TGCGCCAGCAGCCAAGAGGTGGACAGGGGGCTTAAGAACACTGAAGCTTTCTTT. Its translation: CASSQEVDRGLKNTEAFF.

The chain is built from TRBV5-1 and TRBJ2-2; 12 bases line up with TRBD1. Germline CDR1 and CDR2: SGHRS and YFSETQ. V dropped 7 bases and J dropped 5; count of bases not matched to a gene: 6. The CDR3 spans 15 residues. The CDR3 coding sequence is TGCGCCAGCTACCGGGACAGGGGGCAAACCGGGGAGCTGTTTTTT. It codes for CASYRDRGQTGELFF.

The V call is TRBV4-2, the J call TRBJ2-3; 8 bases align to TRBD1. Germline CDR1 LGHNA, CDR2 YNFKEQ. J lost 0 bases, V lost 4 bases, and 6 bases had no gene match. CDR3 length: 16 residues. CDR3 DNA: TGTGCCAGCAGCCGGCAACAGGGGGAGAGCACAGATACGCAGTATTTT. Encoded protein: CASSRQQGESTDTQYF.

The genes are TRBV7-3 and TRBJ2-5, with a weak D call TRBD1 (6 bases). Germline V gene sequence: CDR1 SGHTA, CDR2 FQGTGA. The CDR3 contains 13 residues. Between the trimmed V and J ends, which lost 5 bases and 1 base, there was a span of 8 bases. This chain's CDR3 is CASSRTVQETQYF. The CDR3, as DNA: TGTGCCAGCAGCCGGACAGTCCAAGAGACCCAGTACTTC.

The chain carries TRBV19 and TRBJ1-2; TRBD1 matches at 7 bases. Germline lookup yields CDR1 LNHDA and CDR2 SQIVND (reference sequence). Germline trimming cut 6 bases from V and 2 bases from J; bases unmatched to any gene: 6. This CDR3 is 14 amino acids long. CDR3 sequence (DNA): TGTGCCAGTAGACCCAGGGGGGTCAACTATGGCTACACCTTC. Its protein product is CASRPRGVNYGYTF.

J is TRBJ2-5 and V is TRBV27; 9 positions agree with TRBD1. The germline gives CDR1 MNHEY, CDR2 SMNVEV (reference sequence). V trimming: 6 bases; J trimming: 3 bases; junction bases outside the gene matches: 5. CDR3 size: 14 residues. As DNA, the CDR3 is TGTGCCAGCAGGAAACAGGGGGCAGAAGAGACCCAGTACTTC. As protein: CASRKQGAEETQYF.

The rearrangement joins TRBV2 to TRBJ2-7; no reliable D call. Deletions cut 6 bases from V and 5 bases from J, with 5 bases between. CDR1 and CDR2 (germline): SNHLY, FYNNEI. This CDR3 comprises 10 residues. In DNA form, the CDR3 reads TGTGCCAGCAGCTATCACGAGCAGTACTTC. It translates to CASSYHEQYF.

This chain uses TRBV5-4 with TRBJ1-5, with D hard to call. CDR1 is SGHNT and CDR2 is YYREEE in the germline V gene (reference sequence). The CDR3 runs 13 residues. V lost 0 bases to trimming and J lost 7 bases, with 8 bases between them. The CDR3 nucleotides are TGTGCCAGCAGCTTGGGCCTAGACCAGCCCCAGCATTTT. This gives the protein CASSLGLDQPQHF.

The CDR3 spells CASSSGTGEPYGYTF. DNA for the CDR3: TGTGCCAGCTCTTCCGGGACAGGAGAACCCTATGGCTACACCTTC. This sequence joins TRBV19 and TRBJ1-2; 8 positions agree with TRBD1. Germline CDR1 is LNHDA and CDR2 is SQIVND (reference sequence). The CDR3 sequence is 15 residues long. V shed 9 bases and J 4 bases; nucleotides not matched to a gene: 13.

The chain has TRBV5-1 and TRBJ2-7; 9 bases match TRBD2. The junction had 6 bases not matched to a gene; V was cut back by 2 bases and J by 0 bases. The CDR3 runs 16 residues. Germline lookup yields CDR1 SGHRS and CDR2 YFSETQ. The CDR3 sequence: CASSFARGGASYEQYF. CDR3 coding DNA: TGCGCCAGCAGCTTTGCCCGCGGGGGGGCCTCCTACGAGCAGTACTTC.

This chain links TRBV11-2 with TRBJ1-3; D not resolved. This CDR3 has 13 residues. Germline CDR1 SGHAT, CDR2 FQNNGV. V gave up 4 bases and J gave up 4 bases, with 8 bases separating them. CDR3 loop: CASSSQAGNTIYF. The CDR3 DNA sequence: TGTGCCAGCAGCTCCCAGGCGGGAAACACCATATATTTT.

The V and J genes are TRBV11-2 and TRBJ1-3, with TRBD1 matching 9 bases. There are 14 residues in the CDR3. After removal of 3 bases from V and 3 bases from J, the junction contained 0 bases not matched to a gene. Germline lookup yields CDR1 SGHAT and CDR2 FQNNGV. The CDR3 region has the DNA TGTGCCAGCAGCTTGACAGGGGGTGGAAACACCATATATTTT. Its translation: CASSLTGGGNTIYF.

The V gene is TRBV3-1 (or the pseudogene TRBV3-2), the J gene TRBJ1-5, with D hard to call. The germline CDR1 and CDR2 sequences are LGHDT and YNNKEL (reference sequence). This CDR3 is 13 amino acids long. The V gene lost 4 bases and the J gene lost 7 bases, with 11 bases spanning the gap. The chain's CDR3 is CASSRAKEQPQHF. In DNA form, the CDR3 reads TGTGCCAGCAGCCGGGCAAAAGAGCAGCCCCAGCATTTT.

The chain uses TRBV30 and TRBJ2-5; 7 bases are a match to TRBD1. Germline trimming cut 2 bases from V and 1 base from J; bases unmatched to any gene: 10. Germline V CDR1 and CDR2: GTSNPN, SVGIG (reference sequence). This CDR3 is built from 16 residues. CDR3 loop: CAWSIGQDTRQETQYF. In nucleotides, the CDR3 is TGTGCCTGGAGTATCGGACAGGATACCCGCCAAGAGACCCAGTACTTC.

The J gene is TRBJ1-1, the V gene TRBV7-9; D is unresolved. The V and J ends lost 1 base and 6 bases respectively, with 9 bases between them. Germline CDR1 is SEHNR and CDR2 is FQNEAQ (reference sequence). The length of the CDR3 is 13 residues. In nucleotides, the CDR3 is TGTGCCAGCAGCTTAGAATTGAGCGCTGAAGCTTTCTTT. Translated: CASSLELSAEAFF.

This chain connects TRBV3-1 (or the pseudogene TRBV3-2) to TRBJ1-1; 8 nucleotides line up with TRBD1. The CDR3 totals 17 residues. Trimming at V came to 4 bases and at J to 5 bases, leaving 15 bases not matched to a gene. CDR1 and CDR2 from the germline V gene are LGHDT and YNNKEL (reference sequence). The CDR3 bases are TGTGCCAGCAGCCCACGGAGGGCAGGGGGCGAGGGGACTGAAGCTTTCTTT. Its translation: CASSPRRAGGEGTEAFF.

This chain connects TRBV18 to TRBJ1-2; D not certain. The length of the CDR3 is 13 residues. The germline gives CDR1 KGHSH, CDR2 LQKENI. Trimming shortened V by 3 bases and J by 6 bases, and 11 bases separated the two germline ends. CDR3 in DNA: TGTGCCAGCTCACCGCGGGGTAGCGATGGCTACACCTTC. As protein: CASSPRGSDGYTF.

The V and J genes are TRBV18 and TRBJ2-1; D gene uncertain. The CDR3 has 14 amino acids. The V end was cut by 8 bases, the J end by 5 bases, with 16 bases between. Per the germline V gene, CDR1 is KGHSH and CDR2 is LQKENI. CDR3 coding DNA: TGTGCCAGCACCCCGCGGCCACAAAACAATGAGCAGTTCTTC. Translation gives CASTPRPQNNEQFF.

This rearrangement joins TRBV5-1 to TRBJ2-7, with D maybe TRBD1 (5 bases). Germline V gene lookup returns CDR1 SGHRS and CDR2 YFSETQ. V was trimmed by 0 bases and J by 3 bases, leaving 13 bases between them. The CDR3 loop spans 15 amino acids. The CDR3 DNA sequence: TGCGCCAGCAGCTTGGTAGCAGGGCCCTACTACGAGCAGTACTTC. Protein: CASSLVAGPYYEQYF.